This TCR beta chain was captured by sequencing in a study of blood T cell repertoires in COVID-19 (dated by TCRdb to 2019 to 2021). About the full investigation: Samples covering the acute and convalescent phases of COVID-19 were provided by collaborators in the United States, Italy and Spain. Nearly every sample came with metadata listing a de-identified subject ID, COVID-19 status, age in years and sex. The material from the prospective study consisted of cDNA or gDNA derived from T cells, B-cell-depleted T cells, or PBMCs. Samples were obtained from the ongoing ImmuneRACE study (first 160 participants) and from 1,000 to 1,500 subjects provided by 6 global collaborators. Where available, HLA class I and class II types were taken from metadata supplied by the sample provider and were not determined by assay-based typing. The repertoires were released in a freely available public database intended as a resource for research on the immune response to SARS-CoV-2. The dataset comprised deeply sampled blood TCRbeta repertoires from subjects exposed to, actively infected with, or recovered from COVID-19. Overall results and qualifications from the work: How much clinical and demographic metadata was included differed by source and by participant, and the metadata was provided uncurated.

Remarks on this clone: Its cognate antigen has yet to be identified. No much larger clonotype is one base removed from it; base qualities were not supplied.

Clipping removes 4 bases from V and 3 bases from J, with 6 as the unmatched junction base count. Reading the germline V gene gives CDR1 SGHVS and CDR2 FQNEAQ. The CDR3, cysteine through phenylalanine, is 16 amino acids long. Only CDR3 DNA remains: 48 bases, in frame from the first base. TCRbeta CDR3 regions were amplified from genomic DNA using the immunoSEQ Assay, a bias-controlled multiplex PCR. Under the source paper's analysis protocol: The number of nucleated cells in each sample was estimated from the amplification of reference gene primers within the assay. To quantify the absolute abundance of each unique TCRbeta CDR3 rearrangement, sequence reads were collapsed and filtered. For each sample, productive Simpson clonality was calculated by taking the square root of Simpson's diversity index across productive rearrangements. TCRdb holds this immuneACCESS table with in-frame rearrangements only. Some clones are missing; in checked studies, unresolved V genes explain under half, and the rest has no known cause. V and J calls plus clone size are reproduced from that table; the DNA served to infer D and trimming. Recorded for this sample are 150,000 to 200,000 clones; roughly 77% of them occurred a single time. The ten largest clones represent approximately 5.9% of the sample.

At one collaborating source in Seattle, patients were enrolled during active infection and were followed longitudinally through the course of disease. Each collaborating institution followed its own protocols to collect whole blood in K2EDTA tubes. For TCRbeta analysis, collaborators shipped samples as frozen whole blood, isolated PBMCs, or DNA extracted from either of those sample types. The chain uses TRBV7-8 and TRBJ2-5; 12 of the junction bases match TRBD2. This clonotype originated in a woman aged 40 to 50 with COVID-19, enrolled during active disease. Sequenced input: peripheral blood. The nucleotide sequence is given as TGTGCCAGCAGCTCCCAGACTAGCGGGGGTGAAGAGACCCAGTACTTC. Translated, it gives CASSSQTSGGEETQYF. With the rest looked up from the reference TRBV7-8 and TRBJ2-5 genes rather than sequenced, the full variable domain is GAGVSQSPRYKVAKRGQDVALRCDPISGHVSLFWYQQALGQGPEFLTYFQNEAQLDKSGLPSDRFFAERPEGSVSTLKIQRTQQEDSAVYLCASSSQTSGGEETQYFGPGTRLLVL.